This T cell receptor (beta chain) was recorded in a study of blood T cell repertoires in COVID-19. About the research overall: Cohort 3 recovered donors had two negative PCRs, clearance, or symptom resolution. Acute-phase and convalescent COVID-19 samples originated in the United States, Italy and Spain.

Sequenced by immunoSEQ multiplex PCR; TCRdb stores in-frame clones only, minus some. The repertoire consists of approximately 190,000 clones, with around 83% occurring once and the leading ten covering roughly 24%. The CDR3 sequence is 14 residues long. CDR1 SEHNR and CDR2 FQNEAQ come from the germline V gene (reference sequence). V was clipped by 3 bases and J by 5 bases, with 13 bases between them. The V and J genes are TRBV7-9 and TRBJ1-2; weak D call: TRBD1 (5 bases). The clonotype comes from a woman aged 40 to 55 in a cohort exposed to, infected with or recovered from COVID-19 (not recorded which). The sample comprised PBMCs or T cells enriched from blood (not recorded which). In DNA, the CDR3 is TGTGCCAGCAGCTTTGTCGGGACTTCATATGGCTACACCTTC. Amino acid sequence: CASSFVGTSYGYTF.